This T cell receptor (beta chain) was sequenced during a study of STAT5B mutations in CD4+ large granular lymphocyte leukemia. Study-wide points: TRBV06-family usage was enriched in top patient clones (8/27) versus controls (2/35). Without putative leukemic clones, patient CD4-sorted repertoires remained more clonal than healthy CD4+ repertoires.

The V segment lost 1 base and the J segment 4 bases; nucleotides outside the gene matches: 6. From germline, CDR1 is SGDLS and CDR2 YYNGEE. CDR3 size: 16 residues. As to this clone: Its antigen remains unidentified.

Buffy coats from healthy blood donors served as controls. Data came from immunoSEQ multiplex PCR; TCRdb stores just in-frame clones and leaves some out. The data contain around 37,000 clones, 75% to 85% of them singletons. The chain links TRBV9 to TRBJ2-3; 10 bases line up with TRBD2. Sequencing was done on a sample of CD4+ T cells from blood buffy coats. This clonotype originated in a human donor in good health. The CDR3 spells CASSVSSGRVADTQYF. The DNA of the CDR3 is TGTGCCAGCAGCGTATCCAGCGGGAGGGTAGCAGATACGCAGTATTTT.